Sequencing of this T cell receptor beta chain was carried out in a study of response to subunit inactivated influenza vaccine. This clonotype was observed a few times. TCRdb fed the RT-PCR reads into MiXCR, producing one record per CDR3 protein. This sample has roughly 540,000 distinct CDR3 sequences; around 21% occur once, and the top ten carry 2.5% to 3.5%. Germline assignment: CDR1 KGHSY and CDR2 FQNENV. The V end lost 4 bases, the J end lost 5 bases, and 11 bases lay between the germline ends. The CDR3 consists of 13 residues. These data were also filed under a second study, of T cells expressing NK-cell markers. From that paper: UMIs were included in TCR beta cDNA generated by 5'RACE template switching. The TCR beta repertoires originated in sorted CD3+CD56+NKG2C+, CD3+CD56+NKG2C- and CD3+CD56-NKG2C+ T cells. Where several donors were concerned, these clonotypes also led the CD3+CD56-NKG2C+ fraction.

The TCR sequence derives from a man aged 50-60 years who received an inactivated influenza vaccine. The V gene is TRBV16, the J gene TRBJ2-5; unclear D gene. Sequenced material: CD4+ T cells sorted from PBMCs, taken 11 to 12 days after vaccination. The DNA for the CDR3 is TGTGCCAGCAGCCCTACTTCATTGGAGACCCAGTACTTC. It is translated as CASSPTSLETQYF.